These 20 T cell receptor beta chains were sequenced from one sample in a study of blood T cells in healthy people across ages (dated by TCRdb to between 2014 and 2017). Receptor amplification or capture employed 5' RACE. Sequencing was performed on an Illumina HiSeq 2500. A second about 7 to 12 cycle PCR used a sample-barcoded 5' primer and a J-beta primer mix. Starting from the raw public reads, TCRdb applied fastp trimming at Q25, assembled clones with MiXCR and retained in-frame beta chains. One record per CDR3 amino acid sequence lists the most common genes and DNA. The sample yields around 900,000 distinct CDR3 sequences; 51% were counted once. The top ten hold roughly a fifth of the sample. The material sequenced was blood. The receptors come from a woman aged 60 to 75 in good health.

The chain employs TRBV20-1 and TRBJ1-2; TRBD1 agrees at 8 bases. CDR3 length equals 15 residues. CDR1 is DFQATT and CDR2 is SNEGSKA in the germline V gene (reference sequence). V was clipped by 1 base and J by 8 bases; unmatched bases: 12. The DNA for the CDR3 is TGCAGTGCTAGAGTTTCCGAATGGGACAGGAACGGCTACACCTTC. It specifies CSARVSEWDRNGYTF.

The rearrangement uses TRBV29-1 and TRBJ2-1; the match to TRBD2 covers 8 bases. The end of the DNA fits TRBJ2-7 better, so the J call may be wrong. This CDR3 is 14 amino acids long. The V gene's germline CDR1 is SQVTM and CDR2 ANQGSEA. CDR3 residues: CSVASGSSYNEQYF. CDR3 in DNA: TGCAGCGTCGCAAGCGGGAGCTCCTACAATGAGCAGTACTTC.

The rearrangement uses TRBV4-1 and TRBJ2-3; D is unresolved. The CDR3 contains 15 residues. Germline lookup yields CDR1 MGHRA and CDR2 YSYEKL. The V and J ends lost 1 base and 6 bases respectively, with 14 bases between them. The DNA of the CDR3 is TGCGCCAGCAGCCAAGGGCTCGCTGCGAGTGATACGCAGTATTTT. Encoded protein: CASSQGLAASDTQYF.

This sequence joins TRBV20-1 and TRBJ2-5; D is uncertain. There are 14 residues in the CDR3. Germline CDR1 is DFQATT and CDR2 is SNEGSKA (reference sequence). V lost 2 bases and J lost 2, with 12 bases in between. CDR3 region: CSARPWSVQETQYF. CDR3 coding DNA: TGCAGTGCTAGACCCTGGAGTGTACAAGAGACCCAGTACTTC.

CDR3 in DNA: TGTGCCAGCAAAACCCTAGGTGCTCGGAGCACAGATACGCAGTATTTT. This gives the protein CASKTLGARSTDTQYF. The chain employs TRBV28 and TRBJ2-3; D is undetermined. The CDR3 has 16 amino acids. Trimming cost V 7 bases and J 0 bases, with 17 bases left between them. Germline assignment: CDR1 MDHEN and CDR2 SYDVKM.

A few counts support this clonotype. The rearrangement joins TRBV20-1 to TRBJ2-3; TRBD2 matches 10 bases. V shed 0 bases, J shed 2 bases, and the junction held 2 bases outside the gene matches. Germline V lookup: CDR1 DFQATT, CDR2 SNEGSKA (reference sequence). The CDR3 sequence is 15 residues long. The CDR3, as DNA: TGCAGTGCTAGAGAACTAGCGGGGACCACAGATACGCAGTATTTT. The encoded protein is CSARELAGTTDTQYF.

The gene calls are TRBV2 and TRBJ2-7; the D is unclear. This CDR3 has 13 amino acids. V was shortened by 11 bases and J by 3 bases, with 17 bases between the two germline ends. CDR1 and CDR2 from the germline V gene are SNHLY and FYNNEI. The CDR3 is CAGNRVAGYEQYF. Written as DNA, the CDR3 is TGTGCCGGTAACCGGGTAGCTGGCTACGAGCAGTACTTC.

This clonotype was observed a handful of times. The V call is TRBV27, the J call TRBJ1-4; no reliable D call. Germline CDR1 MNHEY, CDR2 SMNVEV (reference sequence). The CDR3 consists of 13 residues. V gave up 5 bases and J gave up 7 bases, with 11 bases separating them. The CDR3 DNA follows: TGTGCCAGCAGTGTAGGCGTACGTGAAAAACTGTTTTTT. Its protein product is CASSVGVREKLFF.

This clonotype was seen more than once but under ten times. This rearrangement joins TRBV6-6 to TRBJ2-1; D may correspond to TRBD1 or TRBD2 (5 bases each). Germline V gene sequence: CDR1 MNHNY, CDR2 SVGAGI (reference sequence). V lost 6 bases to trimming and J lost 3 bases, with 15 bases between them. The CDR3 consists of 15 residues. CDR3 protein: CASRDDGDDYNEQFF. DNA of the CDR3: TGTGCCAGCAGGGACGACGGGGACGACTACAATGAGCAGTTCTTC.

This chain links TRBV6-5 with TRBJ2-3; 11 nucleotides match TRBD1. Germline V lookup: CDR1 MNHEY, CDR2 SVGAGI. The CDR3 consists of 15 residues. V shed 6 bases, J shed 7 bases, and the junction held 9 bases outside the gene matches. DNA for the CDR3: TGTGCCAGCAGCCCGGACAGGGGGCAGCGTAATACGCAGTATTTT. It specifies CASSPDRGQRNTQYF.

This clonotype was counted only a few times. The J gene is TRBJ2-3, the V gene TRBV5-1; D perhaps matches TRBD2 (5 bases). This CDR3 is 15 amino acids long. The V and J ends lost 0 bases and 10 bases respectively, with 18 bases between them. The germline V gene has CDR1 SGHRS and CDR2 YFSETQ. The CDR3: CASSLGLAINLAQYF. For the CDR3, the DNA is TGCGCCAGCAGCTTGGGCCTAGCAATCAACCTCGCGCAGTATTTT.

The chain recombines TRBV3-1 with TRBJ2-7; the D gene is possibly TRBD1 (6 bases). V was cut by 3 bases and J by 1 base, with 19 bases left in between. The CDR3 contains 17 residues. Germline loops: CDR1 LGHDT, CDR2 YNNKEL (reference sequence). CDR3 nucleotides: TGTGCCAGCAGCCAGACCCGGAATCCCAGGGGTTCCTACGAGCAGTACTTC. Protein: CASSQTRNPRGSYEQYF.

The V call is TRBV25-1, the J call TRBJ2-5, with 7 bases that match TRBD2. Germline CDR1 reads MGHDK; CDR2 reads SYGVNS. Trimming cost V 2 bases and J 3 bases; bases outside gene matches: 12. This CDR3 is built from 17 residues. CDR3 protein: CASSEGWEGPGKETQYF. The CDR3 coding sequence is TGTGCCAGCAGTGAAGGGTGGGAGGGGCCCGGGAAAGAGACCCAGTACTTC.

This chain connects TRBV3-1 to TRBJ2-5; D unclear. Trimming took off 3 bases at V and 3 bases at J, with 11 bases between the two ends. The CDR3 contains 14 residues. Germline V gene lookup returns CDR1 LGHDT and CDR2 YNNKEL (reference sequence). This chain's CDR3 is CASSHKPNEETQYF. The CDR3 DNA is TGTGCCAGCAGCCATAAGCCGAATGAAGAGACCCAGTACTTC.

This clonotype was picked up a small number of times. This chain links TRBV29-1 with TRBJ2-1; 8 bases are shared with TRBD2. CDR3 length equals 13 residues. The germline V gene has CDR1 SQVTM and CDR2 ANQGSEA. The trim removed 3 bases at V and 9 bases at J, leaving 7 bases unmatched. Here the CDR3 DNA reads TGCAGCGTTGATGGGACTAGGATGGGTGAGCAGTTCTTC. Protein: CSVDGTRMGEQFF.

This clonotype was observed a few times. The chain combines TRBV4-3 with TRBJ2-3; 8 nucleotides match TRBD2. From germline, CDR1 is LGHNA and CDR2 YSLEER. After removal of 2 bases from V and 2 bases from J, the junction contained 3 bases not matched to a gene. The CDR3 contains 15 residues. The CDR3 is CASSQQAGATDTQYF. The CDR3 nucleotides are TGCGCCAGCAGCCAACAAGCGGGAGCCACAGATACGCAGTATTTT.

The rearrangement joins TRBV10-3 to TRBJ1-2; no clear D. V shed 10 bases and J shed 0 bases, with 9 bases lying between them. The CDR3 totals 12 residues. Germline V gene sequence: CDR1 ENHRY, CDR2 SYGVKD. The CDR3 here is CATFQPNYGYTF. In DNA, the CDR3 is TGTGCCACCTTCCAGCCTAACTATGGCTACACCTTC.

This chain links TRBV20-1 with TRBJ2-5; no definite D call. V was shortened by 7 bases and J by 2 bases, with 8 bases between the two germline ends. The length of the CDR3 is 11 residues. Germline CDR1 and CDR2: DFQATT and SNEGSKA (reference sequence). CDR3 loop: CSVSAQETQYF. The CDR3 coding sequence is TGCAGTGTTTCAGCGCAAGAGACCCAGTACTTC.

This clonotype has a handful of counts. The chain uses TRBV20-1 and TRBJ1-2; 8 bases map to TRBD1. The CDR3 contains 14 residues. V lost 0 bases, J lost 7 bases, and 7 bases stayed unmatched. Germline CDR1 DFQATT, CDR2 SNEGSKA (reference sequence). DNA of the CDR3: TGCAGTGCTAGAGAACCGGCCAGGGGGCCTGGCTACACCTTC. Its protein product is CSAREPARGPGYTF.

V gene TRBV13 combines with J gene TRBJ2-1; TRBD2 matches at 9 bases. V dropped 1 base and J dropped 3; count of bases not matched to a gene: 7. The CDR3 has 17 amino acids. Per germline, CDR1 PRHDT and CDR2 FYEKMQ (reference sequence). The CDR3 region has the DNA TGTGCCAGCAGCTTAGAGGCTAGCGGGGTTGGCTACAATGAGCAGTTCTTC. Translation: CASSLEASGVGYNEQFF.